The entry that follows covers one T cell receptor (beta chain) sequence. TCRdb keeps only in-frame clones here, not all; method: immunoSEQ multiplex PCR. The sample records tens of thousands of clones, around 96% being singletons. The data derive from a study of T cell changes during pregnancy in multiple sclerosis. Looked up from germline, CDR1 is SGDLS and CDR2 is YYNGEE. This CDR3 region has 18 residues. V was pared by 3 bases and J by 1 base, with 12 bases of the junction left unmatched. The chain uses TRBV9 and TRBJ2-7, with 11 bases lining up with TRBD2. Specimen: CD8+ T cells from peripheral blood mononuclear cells, collected after pregnancy. The sequence came from a female donor with multiple sclerosis, enrolled in a pregnancy study. CDR3: CASSGLLAGEGDSYEQYF. The CDR3 coding sequence is TGTGCCAGCAGCGGCTTACTAGCGGGAGAAGGTGATTCCTACGAGCAGTACTTC.